Each of the 16 T cell receptor beta chains below was sequenced from the same sample in a study of a mutant IDH1 vaccine in newly diagnosed glioma. The sample's time point: week 23, last vaccination. All doses held 300 ug of mutant IDH1 20-mer peptide, with topical imiquimod. TCRdb keeps only in-frame clones here, not all; method: immunoSEQ multiplex PCR. Of approximately 60,000 clones in the sample, around 80% were seen once. The antigens these receptors bind are not known. This material consisted of PBMCs, taken from a glioma patient whose treatment included an IDH1 peptide vaccine. Receptor source: a woman aged 40-49 years with glioma. Some clones in this sample may be carry-over from other donors' samples.

The chain carries TRBV6-5 and TRBJ1-2, with TRBD1 as a possible D gene (6 bases). The V and J ends lost 6 bases and 3 bases respectively, with 17 bases between them. Germline-derived CDR1 and CDR2 are MNHEY and SVGAGI. The CDR3 loop spans 15 amino acids. CDR3 loop: CASSRTHRAHYGYTF. DNA of the CDR3: TGTGCCAGCAGCCGAACACACAGGGCCCACTATGGCTACACCTTC.

The rearrangement joins TRBV5-8 to TRBJ2-5; D may match TRBD1 or TRBD2 (5 bases each). This CDR3 has 12 amino acids. Between the trimmed V and J ends, which lost 7 bases and 5 bases, there was a span of 12 bases. Germline V gene data show CDR1 as SGHTS and CDR2 as YDEGEE. CDR3 sequence (DNA): TGTGCCAGCTCCGTGTGGGGGGAGACCCAGTACTTC. Its translation: CASSVWGETQYF.

V usage is TRBV7-2 and J usage is TRBJ1-5, with D hard to call. Trimming left V 5 bases short and J 4 bases short, with 9 bases between. Germline CDR1 and CDR2: SGHTA and FQGNSA. The CDR3 totals 13 residues. The CDR3 DNA is TGTGCCAGCAGCCAAAGAATTAATCAGCCCCAGCATTTT. Translation: CASSQRINQPQHF.

The chain joins TRBV6-1 to TRBJ1-5; D is unclear. The V end was cut by 7 bases, the J end by 7 bases, with 17 bases between. CDR1 is MNHNS, CDR2 SASEGT, per germline. The CDR3 loop spans 14 amino acids. CDR3 protein: CASTGRVGGQPQHF. CDR3 nucleotide sequence: TGTGCCAGCACGGGAAGGGTGGGAGGGCAGCCCCAGCATTTT.

The J gene is TRBJ2-7, the V gene TRBV7-2; possible D gene TRBD2, 5 bases. The CDR3 is 12 residues long. Trimming pared 5 bases from V and 4 bases from J, leaving 9 bases between. Germline V gene lookup returns CDR1 SGHTA and CDR2 FQGNSA. The CDR3 here is CASSPPGYEQYF. DNA of the CDR3: TGTGCCAGCAGCCCCCCGGGGTACGAGCAGTACTTC.

V gene TRBV11-2 combines with J gene TRBJ2-7, with 8 positions matching TRBD1. The trim removed 8 bases at V and 5 bases at J, leaving 2 bases unmatched. The CDR3 is 11 amino acids. Germline V gene data show CDR1 as SGHAT and CDR2 as FQNNGV. CDR3 residues: CASAGGHEQYF. Here the CDR3 DNA reads TGTGCCAGCGCAGGGGGCCACGAGCAGTACTTC.

In its sample, this clone was seen a few times. J is TRBJ1-1 and V is TRBV9; D call uncertain. Trimming cost V 2 bases and J 5 bases, with 13 bases left between them. The CDR3 runs to 14 residues. Germline loops: CDR1 SGDLS, CDR2 YYNGEE. The CDR3 DNA follows: TGTGCCAGCAGCGTTACACCGGGGAGTACTGAAGCTTTCTTT. Its translation is CASSVTPGSTEAFF.

This chain connects TRBV9 to TRBJ2-7; 12 nucleotides agree with TRBD2. J was trimmed by 2 bases and V by 0 bases; bases with no gene match: 0. The germline V gene has CDR1 SGDLS and CDR2 YYNGEE. The CDR3 is made up of 15 amino acids. The chain's CDR3 is CASSVASGGAYEQYF. The CDR3 bases are TGTGCCAGCAGCGTAGCTAGCGGGGGGGCCTACGAGCAGTACTTC.

This clone appeared a few times. This chain joins TRBV19 and TRBJ2-7; a weak D match, TRBD2 (6 bases). Trimming removed 3 bases from V and 1 base from J, with 13 bases in between. The CDR3 runs to 15 residues. The germline V gene has CDR1 LNHDA and CDR2 SQIVND (reference sequence). The chain's CDR3 is CASSIQGGASYEQYF. The CDR3 DNA sequence: TGTGCCAGTAGTATCCAGGGCGGGGCTTCCTACGAGCAGTACTTC.

This clone was found a few times. This chain joins TRBV7-9 and TRBJ2-2; 7 bases fit TRBD1. Germline trimming cut 5 bases from V and 4 bases from J; bases unmatched to any gene: 4. The CDR3 is 14 residues long. Germline CDR1 and CDR2: SEHNR and FQNEAQ (reference sequence). The CDR3 sequence: CASSLTGSTGELFF. As DNA, the CDR3 is TGTGCCAGCAGCCTGACAGGGTCCACCGGGGAGCTGTTTTTT.

The chain has TRBV4-1 and TRBJ2-2; a possible D gene is TRBD2 (5 bases). The CDR3 runs 13 residues. From germline, CDR1 is MGHRA and CDR2 YSYEKL. Trimming pared 2 bases from V and 5 bases from J, leaving 6 bases between. Here the CDR3 DNA reads TGCGCCAGCAGCCAACGGAGGACCGGGGAGCTGTTTTTT. Its translation: CASSQRRTGELFF.

This chain joins TRBV7-8 and TRBJ2-7; D gene uncertain. V shed 3 bases and J shed 4 bases, with 10 bases lying between them. Germline-derived CDR1 and CDR2 are SGHVS and FQNEAQ. This CDR3 has 13 residues. CDR3 sequence: CASSLSRLYEQYF. The CDR3 DNA sequence: TGTGCCAGCAGCTTGTCCCGTCTATACGAGCAGTACTTC.

In this sample, this clone turned up once. J is TRBJ1-1 and V is TRBV9; 7 bases match TRBD1. Germline trimming cut 4 bases from V and 3 bases from J; bases unmatched to any gene: 9. The CDR3 totals 15 residues. Germline assignment: CDR1 SGDLS and CDR2 YYNGEE. The CDR3 coding sequence is TGTGCCAGCAGCCCCCGGACAGGATTAGACACTGAAGCTTTCTTT. Translating it yields CASSPRTGLDTEAFF.

The chain combines TRBV19 with TRBJ1-3; D not resolved. The V gene's germline CDR1 is LNHDA and CDR2 SQIVND (reference sequence). V lost 4 bases to trimming and J lost 3 bases, with 7 bases between them. The CDR3 runs to 13 residues. The CDR3 reads CASSTAGGNTIYF. The CDR3 DNA follows: TGTGCCAGTAGTACCGCGGGTGGAAACACCATATATTTT. Supplemented by reference TRBV19 and TRBJ1-3, the full variable domain reads DGGITQSPKYLFRKEGQNVTLSCEQNLNHDAMYWYRQDPGQGLRLIYYSQIVNDFQKGDIAEGYSVSREKKESFPLTVTSAQKNPTAFYLCASSTAGGNTIYFGEGSWLTVV.

The V call is TRBV5-8, the J call TRBJ2-7; 7 bases are shared with TRBD1. Looked up from germline, CDR1 is SGHTS and CDR2 is YDEGEE. Trimming cost V 4 bases and J 5 bases; bases outside gene matches: 12. This CDR3 has 15 amino acids. This CDR3 reads CASSPLTGRENEQYF. As DNA, the CDR3 is TGTGCCAGCAGCCCACTGACAGGGAGAGAGAACGAGCAGTACTTC.

The chain recombines TRBV18 with TRBJ2-1; 10 nucleotides agree with TRBD2. The CDR3 has 14 residues. V lost 6 bases to trimming and J lost 4 bases; unmatched junction nucleotides: 3. Germline CDR1 reads KGHSH; CDR2 reads LQKENI. Here the CDR3 DNA reads TGTGCCAGCTCCGGGACTAGCGAATACAATGAGCAGTTCTTC. As protein: CASSGTSEYNEQFF. The full variable domain, in which reference TRBV18 and TRBJ2-1 provide the parts outside the CDR3, is NAGVMQNPRHLVRRRGQEARLRCSPMKGHSHVYWYRQLPEEGLKFMVYLQKENIIDESGMPKERFSAEFPKEGPSILRIQQVVRGDSAAYFCASSGTSEYNEQFFGPGTRLTVL.